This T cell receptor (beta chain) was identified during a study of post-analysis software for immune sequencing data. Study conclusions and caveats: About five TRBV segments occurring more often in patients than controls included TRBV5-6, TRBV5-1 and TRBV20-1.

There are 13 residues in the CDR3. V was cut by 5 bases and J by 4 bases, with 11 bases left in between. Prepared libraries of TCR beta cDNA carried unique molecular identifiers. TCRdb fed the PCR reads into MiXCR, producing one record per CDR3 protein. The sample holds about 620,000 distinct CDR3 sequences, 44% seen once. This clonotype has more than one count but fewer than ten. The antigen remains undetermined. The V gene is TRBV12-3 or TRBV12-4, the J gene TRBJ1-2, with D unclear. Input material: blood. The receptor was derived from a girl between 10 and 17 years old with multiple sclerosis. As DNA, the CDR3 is TGTGCCAGCAGTCTTATCCCCACCTATGGCTACACCTTC. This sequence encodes CASSLIPTYGYTF.